This T cell receptor (beta chain) was observed in a study of immune evolution from preneoplasia to lung adenocarcinoma (dated by TCRdb to the early 2020s). With respect to the entire study: HLA loss of heterozygosity was seen in about 7%, 15% and 30% of AIS, MIA and ADC lesions, and in no AAH lesions. POLYSOLVER was used to infer class I HLA alleles from exome data, and LOHHLA was used to detect allele-specific HLA loss. The TCR sequencing data were obtained from about 51 patients. According to the study, 105 samples went through TCR sequencing. Sample size was determined by specimen availability and not by a prior power calculation. The overall cohort was made up of some 49 patients with pulmonary nodules who had surgical resection. The study combined immune gene expression, TCR sequencing and multiplex immunofluorescence to profile immune contexture across lung adenocarcinoma precursors and invasive adenocarcinoma. The immune data were integrated with whole exome sequencing and methylation data from the same cohort of nodules. Resected precursor lesions (AAH, AIS, MIA) and invasive adenocarcinomas were compared with paired morphologically normal lung tissue.

Using the immunoSEQ hsTCRbeta Kit, TCR beta CDR3 regions were sequenced from DNA. In the original analysis: The ImmunoSEQ Analyzer was used to analyse the TCR sequencing data. T cell clonality was defined as 1 minus Pielou's evenness, as computed on productive rearrangements. To measure T cell diversity, the inverse Simpson index was applied to productive templates. T cell density was TCR beta template counts normalized to usable DNA, estimated by amplifying and sequencing housekeeping genes. Two-sided Kruskal-Wallis tests were used to compare TCR metrics across histologic stages. Sourced from immuneACCESS, this table was stored by TCRdb with only in-frame sequences that have V and J called. A share of the clones is absent; for the studies checked, an unresolved V gene accounts for under half, and the remainder has no known explanation. V and J calls and clone size are copied from that table; D and trimming were computed from the DNA. The sample table contains over 11,000 clones; only one count was recorded for more than 80% of them. Around 4.7% of the sample is in the top ten clones.

Comments on this clone: Its antigen is not yet known. There are no base qualities to consult, and no much larger clone falls within one base.

Broader findings and caveats from the paper: The findings reflected association rather than direct causation, and larger cohorts with long-term follow-up and longitudinal biopsies were considered necessary. The highest T cell clonality was observed in KRAS-mutant nodules compared with EGFR-mutant or double wild-type lesions. Because all patients were from Japan and China, applicability to Western populations was uncertain. Clonality was highest in normal lung, while later-stage lesions appeared to have lower clonality but higher T cell density and diversity. Normal lung had the highest top T cell clone frequencies, which appeared to decline progressively from AAH through AIS, MIA and invasive adenocarcinoma.

Between 2014 and 2017, the patients underwent resection in either Japan or China. Two lung cancer pathologists independently confirmed the histologic diagnosis of each case on H&E slides. For nucleic acid extraction, premalignant or tumor cells were enriched by macro-dissection following pathologic assessment. FFPE tissue was used for DNA isolation with the AllPrep DNA/RNA FFPE Kit. Sequencing was done on a sample of FFPE minimally invasive lung adenocarcinoma tissue. What the cell subset or site label conveys for this sample: micro-invasive lung adenocarcinoma (MIA). This TCR came from a person in their 70s with lung adenocarcinoma.

The DNA sequence is as follows: TGTGCCAGTGGGGTAGCGGGAGATGGTAACGGGGAGCTGTTTTTT. It codes for CASGVAGDGNGELFF. The sequence is built from TRBV6-6 and TRBJ2-2, with 9 bases in between that match TRBD2. Germline trimming: 9 bases from V, 7 bases from J; junction bases outside gene matches: 12. From its cysteine to its phenylalanine, the CDR3 spans 15 amino acids. The DNA shown is the 45-base CDR3, in frame from base 1. CDR1 and CDR2 are drawn from the germline V gene (reference sequence): MNHNY, SVGAGI.